Below are 4 T cell receptor beta chains sequenced from a single sample in a study of T-cell reconstitution after alpha-beta-depleted transplantation in children. A library of TCRbeta sequences, prepared with unique molecular identifiers, was generated. TCRdb itself ran the PCR reads through MiXCR, one entry per CDR3 protein. The sample lists 550,000 to 800,000 distinct CDR3 sequences, around 14% occurring once. The material sequenced was PBMCs, taken before TCRalphabeta/CD19-depleted stem cell transplant. The receptors derive from a girl aged 2-9 years with congenital amegakaryocytic thrombocytopenia, due to receive a stem cell transplant.

This chain connects TRBV18 to TRBJ2-1, with 7 bases identical to TRBD1. The CDR3 totals 13 residues. The V gene's germline CDR1 is KGHSH and CDR2 LQKENI. Trimming at V came to 7 bases and at J to 6 bases, leaving 6 bases not matched to a gene. The CDR3 DNA reads as TGTGCCAGCTGTGACAGGGAAGGCAATGAGCAGTTCTTC. This translates into CASCDREGNEQFF.

This clonotype was seen many times. The chain combines TRBV20-1 with TRBJ2-2, with D tentatively TRBD1 (6 bases). The CDR3 runs 15 residues. Trimming cost V 6 bases and J 2 bases, with 16 bases left between them. Germline V gene sequence: CDR1 DFQATT, CDR2 SNEGSKA (reference sequence). The CDR3 nucleotides read TGCAGTGCCGTATACGGGACACTTAACACCGGGGAGCTGTTTTTT. This codes for CSAVYGTLNTGELFF.

The table lists this clonotype with many counts. The chain is built from TRBV5-1 and TRBJ1-1, with 9 bases matching TRBD1. The CDR3 is 13 residues long. Germline CDR1 and CDR2: SGHRS and YFSETQ. V trimming: 4 bases; J trimming: 11 bases; junction bases outside the gene matches: 9. The CDR3 nucleotides read TGCGCCAGCAGCCCTACAGGGGGCCAAGATGCTTTCTTT. Translation gives CASSPTGGQDAFF.

As to this clonotype: It may be a read error: a sequence one base away is much more abundant. The rearrangement joins TRBV29-1 to TRBJ1-2, with TRBD1 identical over 9 bases. Germline CDR1 and CDR2: SQVTM and ANQGSEA. V lost 3 bases and J lost 12; bases outside the gene matches: 11. This CDR3 is 13 amino acids long. CDR3 protein: CSVESGTGQGDTF. CDR3 in DNA: TGCAGCGTTGAGTCCGGGACAGGGCAGGGCGACACCTTC.